This T cell receptor beta chain was recovered during a study of technical replicates of blood from a few donors. From germline, CDR1 is MNHEY and CDR2 SMNVEV (reference sequence). The CDR3 is 13 residues long. V gave up 5 bases and J gave up 11 bases, with 18 bases separating them. Method: immunoSEQ multiplex PCR; TCRdb's copy keeps in-frame clones and lacks some. The sample includes 70,000 to 75,000 clones, over 90% of them seen just once. The sequencing sample was made of T cells isolated from PBMCs. The V gene is TRBV27, the J gene TRBJ1-1, with D possibly TRBD1 on 6 matching bases. The clonotype was recovered from a human donor in good health. The CDR3 loop reads CASSPTGTERAFF. For the CDR3, the DNA is TGTGCCAGCAGTCCGACAGGTACCGAACGGGCTTTCTTT.